Listed below are T cell receptor beta chains from one sample, sequenced in a study of low-dose radiotherapy and immunotherapy resistance in tumors. A single record per CDR3 protein comes from TCRdb applying MiXCR to the reads. The table lists about 89,000 distinct CDR3 sequences, under 9.5% of them singletons, with approximately 0.98% in the top ten. The sample was PBMCs, taken before treatment. The receptors derive from a male donor with prostate cancer. Both conserved end residues are part of each CDR3. A D gene is named only where the DNA matches it firmly. Size is stated for part of the rows, as once, few or many counts, or as a class when the clone is expanded.

d_call	clone_size	v_call	j_call	cdr3_aa	cdr3_nt
NA	many	TRBV4-2	TRBJ2-1	CASSQDRGSDEQFF	TGTGCCAGCAGCCAAGATAGGGGGTCGGATGAGCAGTTCTTC
TRBD1	many	TRBV30	TRBJ2-7	CAWRRQGVYEQYF	TGTGCCTGGAGACGGCAGGGGGTCTACGAGCAGTACTTC
TRBD2	many	TRBV19	TRBJ2-4	CASSPAGGRNIQYF	TGTGCCAGTAGTCCGGCGGGAGGCAGAAACATTCAGTACTTC
TRBD1	many	TRBV7-2	TRBJ1-1	CASSLDPGGNTEAFF	TGTGCCAGCAGCTTAGATCCAGGGGGGAACACTGAAGCTTTCTTT
NA	many	TRBV3-1	TRBJ2-2	CASSPGEGRAGELFF	TGTGCCAGCAGCCCCGGGGAAGGACGCGCCGGGGAGCTGTTTTTT
TRBD2	many	TRBV19	TRBJ2-7	CASSISLLSSWEGHYEQYF	TGTGCCAGTAGTATCAGCTTATTGTCGAGTTGGGAGGGCCACTACGAGCAGTACTTC
TRBD2	many	TRBV4-1	TRBJ2-7	CASSQPTSGRAYEQYF	TGCGCCAGCAGCCAGCCGACTAGCGGGAGGGCGTACGAGCAGTACTTC
NA	many	TRBV27	TRBJ2-7	CASGWVRSSYEQYF	TGTGCCAGCGGTTGGGTTAGGAGCTCCTACGAGCAGTACTTC
NA	many	TRBV20-1	TRBJ1-2	CSARADRPYGYTF	TGCAGTGCTAGAGCCGACAGGCCGTATGGCTACACCTTC
NA	many	TRBV20-1	TRBJ2-5	CSAKNGPQETQYF	TGCAGTGCTAAAAATGGACCTCAAGAGACCCAGTACTTC
TRBD2	many	TRBV6-6	TRBJ2-7	CASSLTSGINEQYF	TGTGCCAGCAGCTTGACTAGCGGGATAAACGAGCAGTACTTC
TRBD2	NA	TRBV28	TRBJ2-7	CAIDPSAGAPEQYF	TGTGCCATCGACCCGAGCGCGGGAGCCCCCGAGCAGTACTTC
NA	many	TRBV3-1	TRBJ2-1	CASSQDYSTNNEQFF	TGTGCCAGCAGCCAAGATTATTCGACTAACAATGAGCAGTTCTTC
TRBD1	many	TRBV29-1	TRBJ1-1	CSVGTGWTEAFF	TGCAGCGTCGGGACAGGGTGGACTGAAGCTTTCTTT
NA	many	TRBV7-2	TRBJ1-1	CASSSQQGSGPEAFF	TGTGCCAGCAGCTCACAACAGGGTTCCGGCCCTGAAGCTTTCTTT
NA	many	TRBV20-1	TRBJ2-7	CSARVETTNRQYF	TGCAGTGCTAGAGTAGAGACTACCAACCGGCAGTACTTC
TRBD2	many	TRBV29-1	TRBJ2-3	CSVATSGGTDTQYF	TGCAGCGTTGCGACTAGCGGGGGCACAGATACGCAGTATTTT
NA	many	TRBV9	TRBJ2-2	CASSVGIRGTGELFF	TGTGCCAGCAGCGTAGGTATCAGGGGCACCGGGGAGCTGTTTTTT
NA	many	TRBV9	TRBJ1-5	CASSPYGTGNQPQHF	TGTGCCAGCAGTCCTTATGGGACGGGAAATCAGCCCCAGCATTTT
NA	many	TRBV20-1	TRBJ2-2	CSAHDGPGELFF	TGCAGTGCCCATGATGGTCCCGGGGAGCTGTTTTTT
NA	many	TRBV7-2	TRBJ2-3	CASSSYSTDTQYF	TGTGCCAGCAGCTCTTATAGCACAGATACGCAGTATTTT
TRBD1	many	TRBV18	TRBJ2-6	CASSSSAGGSSGANVLTF	TGTGCCAGCTCATCTTCCGCAGGGGGCTCCTCTGGGGCCAACGTCCTGACTTTC
TRBD1	many	TRBV4-1	TRBJ1-5	CASRAGTGNNQPQHF	TGCGCCAGCAGAGCCGGGACAGGTAACAATCAGCCCCAGCATTTT
NA	many	TRBV2	TRBJ2-3	CASSEWRASTDTQYF	TGTGCCAGCAGTGAATGGCGGGCTAGCACAGATACGCAGTATTTT
NA	many	TRBV6-5	TRBJ1-3	CASSYSFSSGNTIYF	TGTGCCAGCAGTTACTCGTTTTCCTCTGGAAACACCATATATTTT
NA	many	TRBV11-2	TRBJ1-3	CASSPQSASGNTIYF	TGTGCCAGCAGCCCACAATCGGCCTCTGGAAACACCATATATTTT
NA	NA	TRBV12-3/TRBV12-4	TRBJ2-7	CASSFGASSYEQYF	TGTGCCAGCAGTTTCGGGGCGAGCTCCTACGAGCAGTACTTC
TRBD2	many	TRBV27	TRBJ2-1	CASSSRLAGSSYNEQFF	TGTGCCAGCAGTTCCAGACTAGCGGGGAGCTCCTACAATGAGCAGTTCTTC
TRBD1	many	TRBV10-3	TRBJ1-2	CAISDARGYGYTF	TGTGCCATCAGTGATGCCAGGGGGTATGGCTACACCTTC
NA	many	TRBV28	TRBJ2-7	CASSLTTEQYF	TGTGCCAGCAGCCTGACCACCGAGCAGTACTTC
NA	NA	TRBV20-1	TRBJ2-1	CSGRSHNEQFF	TGCAGTGGGAGGTCCCACAATGAGCAGTTCTTC
NA	many	TRBV29-1	TRBJ2-5	CSVELVGETQYF	TGCAGCGTTGAATTGGTAGGAGAGACCCAGTACTTC
NA	NA	TRBV12-3/TRBV12-4	TRBJ2-2	CASRMETGELFFF	NA
NA	many	TRBV28	TRBJ1-1	CASSPPGGGTEAFF	TGTGCCAGCAGTCCCCCCGGCGGTGGCACTGAAGCTTTCTTT
TRBD1	NA	TRBV14	TRBJ2-5	CASSLRDRGFQETQYF	TGTGCCAGCAGCCTTCGGGACAGGGGTTTCCAAGAGACCCAGTACTTC
TRBD2	many	TRBV7-6	TRBJ2-3	CASSRTSGIGDTQYF	TGTGCCAGCAGCCGGACTAGCGGGATAGGAGATACGCAGTATTTT
TRBD1	NA	TRBV29-1	TRBJ2-5	CSVRTGGLETQYF	TGCAGCGTGAGGACAGGGGGCTTGGAGACCCAGTACTTC
NA	many	TRBV13	TRBJ2-5	CASSAKSTGRETQYF	TGTGCCAGCAGCGCCAAATCGACAGGGAGGGAGACCCAGTACTTC
TRBD1	NA	TRBV29-1	TRBJ2-3	CVKQGASDTQYF	TGCGTGAAACAGGGGGCGTCAGATACGCAGTATTTT
NA	many	TRBV7-2	TRBJ2-5	CASSSLGEGVTQYF	TGTGCCAGCAGCAGTTTAGGGGAGGGGGTGACCCAGTACTTC
NA	many	TRBV24-1	TRBJ2-3	CATSDGERGTDTQYF	TGTGCCACCAGTGATGGCGAGCGGGGCACAGATACGCAGTATTTT
NA	many	TRBV25-1	TRBJ2-7	CASRESGNHEQYF	TGTGCCAGCAGGGAATCAGGGAACCACGAGCAGTACTTC
NA	NA	TRBV20-1	TRBJ1-1	CSARDRGAEAFF	TGCAGTGCTAGAGATAGAGGGGCTGAAGCTTTCTTT
NA	NA	TRBV20-1	TRBJ2-3	CSASHSRTSTDTQYF	TGCAGTGCTAGCCACTCCAGGACTAGCACAGATACGCAGTATTTT
NA	few	TRBV5-1	TRBJ2-2	CASSFLGNRNTGELFF	TGCGCCAGCAGCTTTCTGGGTAATCGGAACACCGGGGAGCTGTTTTTT
NA	many	TRBV7-2	TRBJ2-7	CASSLSSGTEGSEQYF	TGTGCCAGCAGCTTAAGCTCCGGGACGGAGGGATCCGAGCAGTACTTC
NA	many	TRBV5-1	TRBJ2-7	CASSSGTPGYEQYF	TGCGCCAGCAGCTCCGGGACGCCAGGGTACGAGCAGTACTTC
NA	NA	TRBV7-6	TRBJ2-3	CASSLDPTDPTDTQYF	TGTGCCAGCAGCTTAGACCCGACGGACCCCACAGATACGCAGTATTTT
NA	many	TRBV6-2/TRBV6-3	TRBJ2-7	CASRYEYEQYF	TGTGCCAGCAGATACGAGTACGAGCAGTACTTC
NA	many	TRBV10-3	TRBJ2-1	CAISESDEQFF	TGTGCCATCAGTGAGTCCGATGAGCAGTTCTTC
TRBD2	few	TRBV9	TRBJ2-1	CASSATSGIREEQFF	TGTGCCAGCAGCGCCACTAGCGGGATACGCGAGGAGCAGTTCTTC
NA	many	TRBV29-1	TRBJ2-1	CSTGRFGANYNEQFF	TGCAGCACAGGACGTTTTGGCGCTAACTACAATGAGCAGTTCTTC
TRBD1	many	TRBV27	TRBJ1-1	CASSLRQGGNTEAFF	TGTGCCAGCAGTTTAAGGCAGGGGGGGAACACTGAAGCTTTCTTT
TRBD1	many	TRBV27	TRBJ1-5	CASSKQGAGNQPQHF	TGTGCCAGCAGTAAGCAGGGGGCTGGCAATCAGCCCCAGCATTTT
NA	NA	TRBV6-6	TRBJ2-2	CASAPHANTGELFF	TGTGCCAGCGCCCCCCACGCGAACACCGGGGAGCTGTTTTTT